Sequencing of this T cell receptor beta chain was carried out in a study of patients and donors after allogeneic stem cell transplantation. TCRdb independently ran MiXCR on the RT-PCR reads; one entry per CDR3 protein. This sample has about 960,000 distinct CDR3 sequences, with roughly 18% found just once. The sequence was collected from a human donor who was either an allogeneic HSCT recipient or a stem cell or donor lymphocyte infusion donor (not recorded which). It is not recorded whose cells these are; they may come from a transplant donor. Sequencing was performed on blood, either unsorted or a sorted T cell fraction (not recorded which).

DNA of the CDR3: TGCGCCAGCAGCTTGGGGGGACTCCGAGACGAGCAGTACTTC. Its translation is CASSLGGLRDEQYF. The genes are TRBV5-1 and TRBJ2-7; D might be TRBD2 (6 bases). In germline, CDR1 is SGHRS, CDR2 YFSETQ. The V and J ends lost 0 bases and 5 bases respectively, with 12 bases between them. This CDR3 is 14 amino acids long.